This T cell receptor (beta chain) was observed in a study of blood T cell repertoires in COVID-19. Deletions cut 3 bases from V and 6 bases from J, with 15 bases between. This CDR3 comprises 15 residues. Germline loops: CDR1 SGDLS, CDR2 YYNGEE. Enrolled during active infection, Seattle patients were then followed longitudinally. Per the study methods: Nucleated cell number was recorded as an estimate derived from reference gene primer amplification. Some clones are missing from TCRdb's copy, which holds only in-frame ones; the method was immunoSEQ multiplex PCR. V, J and clone size reflect that table, while D and trimming were determined from the DNA. The sample has around 120,000 clones; 90% are singletons.

The TCR comes from a woman aged 55-69 years with COVID-19, enrolled during active disease. Sequenced input: peripheral blood. J is TRBJ2-2 and V is TRBV9; D is perhaps TRBD2 (6 bases). The CDR3 loop reads CASSAGSSEPGELFF. The CDR3 DNA sequence: TGTGCCAGCAGCGCTGGGTCTAGCGAGCCCGGGGAGCTGTTTTTT.